Shown below are 5 T cell receptor beta chains from a single sample sequenced in a study of beta chain features in type 1 diabetes. Findings and caveats of the study: Moderate yet significant TCRB CDR3 shortening was seen in Type 1 diabetes patients in all four CD4+ subsets.

Expressed TCRB transcripts were sequenced, since all the RNA that had been isolated was reverse transcribed. Sequenced by immunoSEQ multiplex PCR; TCRdb stores in-frame clones only, minus some. The sample has around 690,000 clones, 9.5% to 15% seen once. These receptors are not linked to any known antigen. The material sequenced was naive CD4+ T cells from blood. These receptor sequences come from a man aged 25-45 years with type 1 diabetes.

The chain combines TRBV18 with TRBJ1-4; TRBD1 is a possible D gene (6 bases). CDR1 KGHSH and CDR2 LQKENI come from the germline V gene. CDR3 size: 16 residues. Trimming took 6 bases from V and 5 from J, leaving 19 bases between them. The CDR3 region has the DNA TGTGCCAGCTCTCTTCGGGGACAAGGATCGAATGAAAAACTGTTTTTT. It is translated as CASSLRGQGSNEKLFF.

This clone was recorded a few times. The V and J genes are TRBV6-5 and TRBJ2-5; 9 nucleotides align to TRBD2. This CDR3 has 15 amino acids. After removal of 2 bases from V and 1 base from J, the junction contained 2 bases not matched to a gene. Germline CDR1 is MNHEY and CDR2 is SVGAGI. As DNA, the CDR3 is TGTGCCAGCAGTTACCTAGCGGGGACCCAAGAGACCCAGTACTTC. Translated: CASSYLAGTQETQYF.

This clone was counted only a few times. This sequence joins TRBV5-4 and TRBJ2-3; 7 nucleotides line up with TRBD1. After removal of 2 bases from V and 6 bases from J, the junction contained 15 bases not matched to a gene. This CDR3 contains 17 residues. Germline V gene sequence: CDR1 SGHNT, CDR2 YYREEE (reference sequence). CDR3 in DNA: TGTGCCAGCAGCTTCAAAGGAGCCGGGACAGCACCTGATACGCAGTATTTT. Its translation: CASSFKGAGTAPDTQYF.

This clone has a handful of counts. The J gene is TRBJ1-2, the V gene TRBV5-6, with D unresolved. Trimming removed 1 base at V and 7 bases at J, with 20 bases between. The CDR3 runs 16 residues. Germline V gene sequence: CDR1 SGHDT, CDR2 YYEEEE. The CDR3 is CASSLIPRNGVGGYTF. CDR3 DNA sequence: TGTGCCAGCAGCTTGATCCCTCGGAATGGAGTAGGTGGCTACACCTTC.

This chain links TRBV30 with TRBJ2-3, with 7 bases identical to TRBD2. J was trimmed by 2 bases and V by 3 bases; bases with no gene match: 8. Germline lookup yields CDR1 GTSNPN and CDR2 SVGIG (reference sequence). The CDR3 is 15 amino acids. This CDR3 is CAWRAGLADTDTQYF. The CDR3 DNA follows: TGTGCCTGGAGGGCCGGGCTAGCGGACACAGATACGCAGTATTTT.